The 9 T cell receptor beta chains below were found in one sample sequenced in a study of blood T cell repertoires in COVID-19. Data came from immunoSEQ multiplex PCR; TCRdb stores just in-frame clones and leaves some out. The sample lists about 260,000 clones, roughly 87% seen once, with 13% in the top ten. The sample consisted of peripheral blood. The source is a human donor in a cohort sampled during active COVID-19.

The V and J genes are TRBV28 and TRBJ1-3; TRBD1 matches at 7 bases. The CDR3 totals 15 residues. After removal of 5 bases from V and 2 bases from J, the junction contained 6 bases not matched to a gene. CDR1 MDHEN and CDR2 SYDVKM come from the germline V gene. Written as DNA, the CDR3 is TGTGCCAGCAGTGTACAGGGGACCCCTGGAAACACCATATATTTT. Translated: CASSVQGTPGNTIYF.

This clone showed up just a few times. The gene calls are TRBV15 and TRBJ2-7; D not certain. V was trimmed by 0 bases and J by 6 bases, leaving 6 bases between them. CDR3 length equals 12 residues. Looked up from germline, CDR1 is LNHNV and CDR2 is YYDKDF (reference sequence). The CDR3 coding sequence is TGTGCCACCAGCAGAGATCGTCGCGAGCAGTACTTC. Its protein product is CATSRDRREQYF.

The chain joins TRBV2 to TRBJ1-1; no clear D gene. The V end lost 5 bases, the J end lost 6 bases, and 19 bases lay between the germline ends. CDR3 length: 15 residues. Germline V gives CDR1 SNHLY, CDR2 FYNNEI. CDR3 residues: CASSPPTAAISEAFF. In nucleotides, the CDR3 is TGTGCCAGCAGTCCCCCCACTGCGGCGATCTCTGAAGCTTTCTTT.

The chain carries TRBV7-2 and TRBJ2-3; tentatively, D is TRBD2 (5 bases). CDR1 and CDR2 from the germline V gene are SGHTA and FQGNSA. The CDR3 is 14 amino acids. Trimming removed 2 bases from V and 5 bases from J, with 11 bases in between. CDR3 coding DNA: TGTGCCAGCAGCTTACGGACCGCGGGAGATACGCAGTATTTT. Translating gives CASSLRTAGDTQYF.

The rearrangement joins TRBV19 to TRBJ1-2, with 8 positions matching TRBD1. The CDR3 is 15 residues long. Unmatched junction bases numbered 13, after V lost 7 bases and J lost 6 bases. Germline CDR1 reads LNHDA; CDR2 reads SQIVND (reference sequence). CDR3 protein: CASTGQGKSYDGYTF. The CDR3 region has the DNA TGTGCCAGTACCGGACAGGGAAAGAGCTATGATGGCTACACCTTC.

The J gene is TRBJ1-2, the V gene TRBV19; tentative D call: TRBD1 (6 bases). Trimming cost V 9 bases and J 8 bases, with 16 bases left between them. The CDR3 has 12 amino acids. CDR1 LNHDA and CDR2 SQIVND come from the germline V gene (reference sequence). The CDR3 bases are TGTGCCAGCGGCCCGGGACACGACGGCTACACCTTC. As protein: CASGPGHDGYTF.

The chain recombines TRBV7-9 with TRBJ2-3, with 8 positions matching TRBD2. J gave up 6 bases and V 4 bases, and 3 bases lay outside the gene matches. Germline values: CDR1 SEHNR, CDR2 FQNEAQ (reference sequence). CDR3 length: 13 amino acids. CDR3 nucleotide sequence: TGTGCCAGCAGCTCGCGGGGGGAGGATACGCAGTATTTT. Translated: CASSSRGEDTQYF.

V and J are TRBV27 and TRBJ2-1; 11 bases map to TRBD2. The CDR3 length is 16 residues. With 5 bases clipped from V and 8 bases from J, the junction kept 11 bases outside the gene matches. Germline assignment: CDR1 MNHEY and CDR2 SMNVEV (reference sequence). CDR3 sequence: CASSRSTSGSLYEQFF. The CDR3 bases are TGTGCCAGCAGTCGATCCACTAGCGGGAGCCTATATGAGCAGTTCTTC.

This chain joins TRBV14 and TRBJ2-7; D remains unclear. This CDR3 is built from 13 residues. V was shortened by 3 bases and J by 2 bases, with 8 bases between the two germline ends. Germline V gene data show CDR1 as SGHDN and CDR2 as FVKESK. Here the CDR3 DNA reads TGTGCCAGCAGCCATATCCCCGCCTACGAGCAGTACTTC. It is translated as CASSHIPAYEQYF. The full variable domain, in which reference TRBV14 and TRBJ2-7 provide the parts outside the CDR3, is EAGVTQFPSHSVIEKGQTVTLRCDPISGHDNLYWYRRVMGKEIKFLLHFVKESKQDESGMPNNRFLAERTGGTYSTLKVQPAELEDSGVYFCASSHIPAYEQYFGPGTRLTVT.